These 9 T cell receptor beta chains were sequenced from one sample in a study of cytomegalovirus exposure and HLA in healthy donors. This PCR relied on a set of 60 Vbeta primers and 13 Jbeta primers. TCRdb keeps only in-frame clones here, not all; method: immunoSEQ multiplex PCR. The profile shows 150,000 to 200,000 clones, 75% of them singletons. Sequenced: PBMCs. These receptors all come from a woman in her forties or fifties in good health and CMV-seropositive.

The chain combines TRBV7-9 with TRBJ2-3, with TRBD2 as a possible D gene (5 bases). CDR1 is SEHNR and CDR2 is FQNEAQ in the germline V gene (reference sequence). V lost 4 bases to trimming and J lost 9 bases, with 8 bases between them. The CDR3 covers 11 residues. CDR3 region: CASSSGKTQYF. The CDR3 DNA sequence: TGTGCCAGCAGCTCCGGGAAGACGCAGTATTTT.

With respect to this clone: Different DNA sequences within this sample yield the same CDR3. The J gene is TRBJ2-2, the V gene TRBV6-1; a possible D gene is TRBD1 (6 bases). Germline-derived CDR1 and CDR2 are MNHNS and SASEGT. The V end was cut by 6 bases, the J end by 2 bases, with 7 bases between. The CDR3 runs 13 residues. CDR3 bases: TGTGCCAGCAGGGGGACAAACACCGGGGAGCTGTTTTTT. It specifies CASRGTNTGELFF.

This chain joins TRBV2 and TRBJ1-2, with no clear D. Germline CDR1 reads SNHLY; CDR2 reads FYNNEI. Trimming cost V 4 bases and J 4 bases, with 4 bases left between them. The CDR3 has 11 amino acids. CDR3 residues: CASSGGYGYTF. The CDR3 nucleotides are TGTGCCAGCAGTGGCGGCTATGGCTACACCTTC.

The CDR3 DNA reads as TGTGCCAGCAGTTACGGACAGGGGGATGAAAAACTGTTTTTT. This encodes CASSYGQGDEKLFF. V and J are TRBV6-5 and TRBJ1-4; 10 bases agree with TRBD1. J lost 6 bases, V lost 2 bases, and 0 bases had no gene match. CDR3 length: 14 amino acids. From germline, CDR1 is MNHEY and CDR2 SVGAGI.

This clone was detected only a few times. The gene calls are TRBV6-5 and TRBJ1-1; the D gene is possibly TRBD1 (6 bases). CDR1 is MNHEY, CDR2 SVGAGI, per germline. The V end was cut by 10 bases, the J end by 1 base, with 13 bases between. The length of the CDR3 is 13 residues. Here the CDR3 DNA reads TGTGCCACCCGTCGGACAGAGAACACTGAAGCTTTCTTT. Translating it yields CATRRTENTEAFF.

This clone showed up just a few times. The chain couples TRBV7-2 to TRBJ2-7; 9 positions agree with TRBD1. Germline V lookup: CDR1 SGHTA, CDR2 FQGNSA. J lost 4 bases, V lost 2 bases, and 6 bases had no gene match. The CDR3 contains 15 residues. DNA of the CDR3: TGTGCCAGCAGCTTAAGGACAGGGGCAGTTTACGAGCAGTACTTC. Translating it yields CASSLRTGAVYEQYF.

The chain employs TRBV5-1 and TRBJ2-1, with TRBD2 matching over 11 bases. The CDR3 has 14 amino acids. CDR1 and CDR2 (germline): SGHRS, YFSETQ. J gave up 10 bases and V 4 bases, and 7 bases lay outside the gene matches. The CDR3 loop is CASSRGLAVGEQFF. For the CDR3, the DNA is TGCGCCAGCAGCAGGGGACTAGCGGTTGGGGAGCAGTTCTTC.

V and J are TRBV11-2 and TRBJ2-7; 11 nucleotides agree with TRBD1. In germline, CDR1 is SGHAT, CDR2 FQNNGV. Trimming removed 2 bases from V and 5 bases from J; junction bases left unmatched: 2. CDR3 length: 14 residues. The CDR3 DNA is TGTGCCAGCAGCTTATGGACAGGGGGCGACGAGCAGTACTTC. Amino acid sequence: CASSLWTGGDEQYF.

The chain uses TRBV10-2 and TRBJ1-1; 8 positions match TRBD1. Germline CDR1 and CDR2: WSHSY and SAAADI. The CDR3 extends over 16 amino acids. V trimming: 3 bases; J trimming: 4 bases; junction bases outside the gene matches: 10. The CDR3 loop reads CASSDRDRGILTEAFF. The CDR3 DNA follows: TGCGCCAGCAGTGATCGAGACAGGGGAATTCTCACTGAAGCTTTCTTT.